The rows below give T cell receptor beta chains drawn from one sample of a study of beta chain features in type 1 diabetes. Clones were sequenced by immunoSEQ multiplex PCR, and TCRdb holds only the in-frame ones, with some missing. The sample consists of approximately 30,000 clones, less than 70% of them appearing once. Material for sequencing was Tregs from blood. The receptors were sampled from a woman in her 30s with type 1 diabetes. CDR3s include the opening cysteine and the closing phenylalanine or tryptophan. A D gene is named only where the DNA matches it firmly. Size values are once, few and many counts, or a class for expanded clones, and some rows have none.

size,V,D,length,J,DNA,CDR3
-,TRBV4-1,-,11,TRBJ1-1,TGCGCCAGCAGCCAAGCAGGGGCTGCTTTCTTT,CASSQAGAAFF
few,TRBV29-1,-,9,TRBJ1-2,TGCAGCGTTGATCGAGACTACACCTTC,CSVDRDYTF
-,TRBV29-1,TRBD1,14,TRBJ2-1,TGCAGCGTTGGCCGGGACAGGGACGGCAATGAGCAGTTCTTC,CSVGRDRDGNEQFF
-,TRBV29-1,TRBD2,16,TRBJ2-7,TGCAGCGCCCTGGGAGAAGCTAGCGGGAGTCCCTACGAGCAGTACTTC,CSALGEASGSPYEQYF
-,TRBV9,TRBD2,14,TRBJ2-1,TGTGCCAGCAGCGTCGGACTAGCGGGAGGGCCGAAGTTCTTC,CASSVGLAGGPKFF
-,TRBV7-6,TRBD1,14,TRBJ1-2,TGTGCCAGCAGCTTAGCTGGGACAGGCTATGGCTACACCTTC,CASSLAGTGYGYTF
few,TRBV29-1,TRBD1,13,TRBJ1-5,TGCAGCGTCGGGACAGCGGTCAATCAGCCCCAGCATTTT,CSVGTAVNQPQHF
once,TRBV18,-,14,TRBJ1-2,TGTGCCAGCTCACCACAACAGGGTGACTATGGCTACACCTTC,CASSPQQGDYGYTF
-,TRBV7-2,TRBD2,14,TRBJ2-4,TGTGCCAGCAGCTTGGGCACTAGCGTAAACATTCAGTACTTC,CASSLGTSVNIQYF
-,TRBV5-1,-,15,TRBJ1-5,TGCGCCAGCAGCTTGGAAACAGGGACGGATCAGCCCCAGCATTTT,CASSLETGTDQPQHF
-,TRBV30,-,11,TRBJ2-7,TGTGCCTGGTTTTCCAGCTACGAGCAGTACTTC,CAWFSSYEQYF
-,TRBV7-2,TRBD2,16,TRBJ2-2,TGTGCCAGCAGCCCCTACCTAGCGGGAGGCACCGGGGAGCTGTTTTTT,CASSPYLAGGTGELFF
few,TRBV7-3,-,15,TRBJ2-2,TGTGCCAGCAGCCCCCACAGGCAGGTGCCCGGGGAGCTGTTTTTT,CASSPHRQVPGELFF
few,TRBV7-9,-,14,TRBJ2-1,TGTGCCAGCAGCTTTCAAGGGAGTAACAATGAGCAGTTCTTC,CASSFQGSNNEQFF
-,TRBV27,TRBD1,12,TRBJ1-2,TGTGCCAGCAGGGGACAGAACTATGGCTACACCTTC,CASRGQNYGYTF
-,TRBV5-1,TRBD1,13,TRBJ1-1,TGCGCCAGCAGCTATCAGGGGGACACTGAAGCTTTCTTT,CASSYQGDTEAFF
-,TRBV29-1,-,14,TRBJ1-2,TGCAGCGTTGATCGGAACAGGGCTGGGTATGGCTACACCTTC,CSVDRNRAGYGYTF
-,TRBV10-3,TRBD2,15,TRBJ2-7,TGTGCCATCAGTGATAGTCTAGCGGGGGCCTACGAGCAGTACTTC,CAISDSLAGAYEQYF
-,TRBV5-1,TRBD1,14,TRBJ2-1,TGCGCCAGCAGCTCCGGGACAGGGACCCATGAGCAGTTCTTC,CASSSGTGTHEQFF
-,TRBV27,TRBD2,15,TRBJ2-1,TGTGCCAGCAGGCTCCGGACTAGCGGAGGCAATGAGCAGTTCTTC,CASRLRTSGGNEQFF
-,TRBV19,-,17,TRBJ1-5,TGTGCCAGTAGTATGGGTTGGACATTGGGAAGCAATCAGCCCCAGCATTTT,CASSMGWTLGSNQPQHF
-,TRBV5-1,TRBD2,14,TRBJ2-2,TGCGCCAGGATGTCTGGGGGAGGGACCGGGGAGCTGTTTTTT,CARMSGGGTGELFF
few,TRBV30,-,14,TRBJ2-1,TGTGCCTGGAGTGTTTGGGGGCCCAACAATGAGCAGTTCTTC,CAWSVWGPNNEQFF
-,TRBV19,TRBD2,18,TRBJ2-2,TGTGCCAGTAGTACAACCGGACTAGCGGGAGGCGGGGGCGGGGAGCTGTTTTTT,CASSTTGLAGGGGGELFF
-,TRBV29-1,TRBD1,14,TRBJ1-2,TGCAGCGTTGTAGGAGGAGACAGGGAGGATGGCTACACCTTC,CSVVGGDREDGYTF
-,TRBV11-2,TRBD2,16,TRBJ2-1,TGTGCCAGCAGCTTCCTAGCGGGTGTACTTTACAATGAGCAGTTCTTC,CASSFLAGVLYNEQFF
once,TRBV8-2,-,15,TRBJ1-2,TGTGGCAAAGCAAACAGGATAACGAAGACCTATGGCTACACCTTC,CGKANRITKTYGYTF
-,TRBV19,-,14,TRBJ2-2,TGTGCCAGTAGTTGGGCAGAAAACACCGGGGAGCTGTTTTTT,CASSWAENTGELFF
-,TRBV29-1,-,13,TRBJ1-2,TGCAGCGTTGGCGTATCTTCTAACTATGGCTACACCTTC,CSVGVSSNYGYTF
-,TRBV6-1,-,15,TRBJ2-1,TGTGCCAGCAGCCCACAGCGGACGGCCTACAATGAGCAGTTCTTC,CASSPQRTAYNEQFF
-,TRBV6-1,TRBD2,12,TRBJ2-7,TGTGCCAGCACCCGGACTAGATTCGAGCAGTACTTC,CASTRTRFEQYF
few,TRBV5-6,TRBD1,14,TRBJ1-1,TGTGCCAGCAGCTTGTCAGGGGGCTACACTGAAGCTTTCTTT,CASSLSGGYTEAFF
-,TRBV7-9,TRBD2,14,TRBJ2-5,TGTGCCAGCAGCTCGGGACTAGATCCCGAGACCCAGTACTTC,CASSSGLDPETQYF
-,TRBV6-1,-,15,TRBJ2-1,TGTGCCAGCAGAATTAGCGGAGGCTCCTACAATGAGCAGTTCTTC,CASRISGGSYNEQFF
-,TRBV5-8,-,12,TRBJ1-1,TGTGCCAGCAGCTTCCGAGCACTTGAAGCTTTCTTT,CASSFRALEAFF
-,TRBV2,TRBD1,14,TRBJ2-2,TGTGCCAGCGGAGGGACAGGGGTTACCGGGGAGCTGTTTTTT,CASGGTGVTGELFF
-,TRBV7-9,-,14,TRBJ1-1,TGTGCCAGCAGCTTACTTAGGGGCGAGACTGAAGCTTTCTTT,CASSLLRGETEAFF
few,TRBV6-1,TRBD1,14,TRBJ2-7,TGTGCCAGCAGTGAAGCGGGACAGGGCTACGAGCAGTACTTC,CASSEAGQGYEQYF
-,TRBV28,TRBD1,14,TRBJ2-5,TGTGCCAGCAGCCCCCGGGACAGGCATTTGGCCCAGTACTTC,CASSPRDRHLAQYF
-,TRBV28,TRBD1,15,TRBJ2-1,TGTGCCAGCAGCCGACATGACAGGGGGCACAATGAGCAGTTCTTC,CASSRHDRGHNEQFF
few,TRBV28,-,15,TRBJ1-1,TGTGCCAGCAGTGACTCCGGGACACTGAACACTGAAGCTTTCTTT,CASSDSGTLNTEAFF
-,TRBV15,-,16,TRBJ2-6,TGTGCCACCAGCAGATCCCAGGGGGGAGGGGCCAACGTCCTGACTTTC,CATSRSQGGGANVLTF
-,TRBV30,TRBD1,13,TRBJ1-5,TGTGCCTGGAGCAGACAGGGGGGGCAGCCCCAGCATTTT,CAWSRQGGQPQHF
-,TRBV7-9,TRBD1,13,TRBJ1-1,TGTGCCAGCAACAGGGGCGGGAACACTGAAGCTTTCTTT,CASNRGGNTEAFF
few,TRBV5-1,TRBD2,15,TRBJ2-3,TGCGCCAGCAGCACTAGCGGGAGTACCACAGATACGCAGTATTTT,CASSTSGSTTDTQYF
-,TRBV5-1,-,15,TRBJ2-1,TGCGCCAGCAGCTTTACGGGATACTACGTCGATGAGCAGTTCTTC,CASSFTGYYVDEQFF
few,TRBV7-6,-,12,TRBJ1-4,TGTGCCAGCAGCGGTCGGAATGAAAAACTGTTTTTT,CASSGRNEKLFF
few,TRBV9,TRBD1,14,TRBJ1-2,TGTGCCAGCAGCTTAGGACAGGGAAACTATGGCTACACCTTC,CASSLGQGNYGYTF
few,TRBV7-3,-,13,TRBJ2-7,TGTGCCAGCAGCTTAAGCCCGACTAGCGAGCAGTACTTC,CASSLSPTSEQYF
-,TRBV9,TRBD2,15,TRBJ2-1,TGTGCCAGTGGGGCTGGCAGCGGGAGTTTCAATGAGCAGTTCTTC,CASGAGSGSFNEQFF
-,TRBV11-2,-,13,TRBJ2-3,TGTGCCAGCAGCTTTACAGCAGCAGATACGCAGTATTTT,CASSFTAADTQYF
few,TRBV7-9,-,12,TRBJ2-1,TGTGCCCCCCCGCCTCTGGGAGCCGCCCAGTTCTTC,CAPPPLGAAQFF
-,TRBV29-1,-,12,TRBJ1-5,TGCAGCGTTGCGGACTGGGGTCAGCCCCAGCATTTT,CSVADWGQPQHF
-,TRBV9,-,13,TRBJ1-4,TGTGCCAGCAGCCGCGGGGTTGGGGAAAAACTGTTTTTT,CASSRGVGEKLFF
-,TRBV7-9,-,13,TRBJ2-7,TGTGCCAGCAGCTTAGTGTCAAACTACGAGCAGTACTTC,CASSLVSNYEQYF
-,TRBV2,-,14,TRBJ2-3,TGTGCCAGCATCCGTTTTAGCAGAACAGATACGCAGTATTTT,CASIRFSRTDTQYF
-,TRBV30,TRBD1,16,TRBJ1-2,TGTGCCTGGAGTGTACTGGAGACAGGGGGAATCTATGGCTACACCTTC,CAWSVLETGGIYGYTF
-,TRBV28,TRBD1,15,TRBJ2-5,TGTGCCAGCAGTTTAGGCCAGGGGGCATCGGAGACCCAGTACTTC,CASSLGQGASETQYF
few,TRBV4-3,TRBD1,14,TRBJ2-5,TGCGCCAGCAGCCACCCGGACAGGAAAGAGACCCAGTACTTC,CASSHPDRKETQYF
-,TRBV10-3,-,13,TRBJ2-6,TGTGCCATCACCAGCTCTGGGGCCAACGTCCTGACTTTC,CAITSSGANVLTF